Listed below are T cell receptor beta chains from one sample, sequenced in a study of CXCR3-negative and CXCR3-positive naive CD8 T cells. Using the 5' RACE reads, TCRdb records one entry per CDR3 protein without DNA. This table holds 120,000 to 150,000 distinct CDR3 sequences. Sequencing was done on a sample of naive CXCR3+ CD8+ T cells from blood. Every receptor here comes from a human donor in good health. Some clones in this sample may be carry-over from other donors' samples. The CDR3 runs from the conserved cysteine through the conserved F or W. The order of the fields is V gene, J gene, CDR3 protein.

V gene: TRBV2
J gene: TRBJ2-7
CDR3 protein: CASSESRRAAYEQYF

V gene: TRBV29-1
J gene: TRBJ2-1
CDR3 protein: CSVEIRGAAYNEQFF

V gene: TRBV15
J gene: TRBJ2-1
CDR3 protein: CATSTTRGWDEQFF

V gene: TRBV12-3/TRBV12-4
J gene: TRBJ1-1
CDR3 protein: CASSLWRGTEAFF

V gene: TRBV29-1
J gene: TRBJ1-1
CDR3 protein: CSVETLDRGSTEAFF

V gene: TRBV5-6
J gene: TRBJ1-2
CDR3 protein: CASSETGQAFYGYTF

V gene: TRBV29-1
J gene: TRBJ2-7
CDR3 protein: CSVVDAYEQYF

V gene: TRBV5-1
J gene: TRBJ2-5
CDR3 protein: CASSLATGFGETQYF

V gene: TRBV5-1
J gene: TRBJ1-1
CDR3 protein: CASSFDSSGEAFF

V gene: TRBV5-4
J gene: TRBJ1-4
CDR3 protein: CASSESSGQGPNEKLFF

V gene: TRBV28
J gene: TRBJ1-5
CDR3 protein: CASSPPGQGAAQPQHF

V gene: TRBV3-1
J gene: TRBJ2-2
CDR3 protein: CASSQARGGELFF

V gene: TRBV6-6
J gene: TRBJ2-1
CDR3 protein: CASSVGSYNEQFF

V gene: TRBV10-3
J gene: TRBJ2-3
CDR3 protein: CAISNRDLEDTQYF

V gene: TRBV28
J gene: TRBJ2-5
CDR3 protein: CASSLFLAVKIQETQYF

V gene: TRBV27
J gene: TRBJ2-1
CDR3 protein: CASSPTVRTSGGVTQFF

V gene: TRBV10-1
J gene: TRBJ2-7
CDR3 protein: CASELDRSYEQYF

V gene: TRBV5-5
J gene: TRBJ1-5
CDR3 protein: CASSQEPYSNQPQHF

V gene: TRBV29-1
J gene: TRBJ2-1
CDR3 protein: CSPRTGGNEQFF

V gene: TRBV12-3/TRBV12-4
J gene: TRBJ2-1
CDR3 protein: CASSYDTFSYNEQFF

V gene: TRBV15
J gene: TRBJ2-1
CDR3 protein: CATSNSKTTGGVLDEQFF

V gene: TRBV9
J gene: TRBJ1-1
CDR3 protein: CASSVGVGPAFEAFF

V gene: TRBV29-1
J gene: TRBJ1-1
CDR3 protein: CSVEAGTANTEAFF

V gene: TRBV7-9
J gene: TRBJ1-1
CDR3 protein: CASSLIGTGEAFF

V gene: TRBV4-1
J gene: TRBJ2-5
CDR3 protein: CASSQRGLQETQYF

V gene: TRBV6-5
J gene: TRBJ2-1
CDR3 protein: CASSYSGTGAGEQFF

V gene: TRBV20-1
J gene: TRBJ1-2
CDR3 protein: CSARGDGDYGYTF

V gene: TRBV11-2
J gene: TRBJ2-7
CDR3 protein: CASRTSQSGLKPYEQYF

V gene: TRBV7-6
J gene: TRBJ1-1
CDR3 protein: CASSLATDTEAFF

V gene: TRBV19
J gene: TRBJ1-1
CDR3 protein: CASSAGQPNTEAFF

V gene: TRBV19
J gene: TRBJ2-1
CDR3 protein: CASSIGSGIYNEQFF

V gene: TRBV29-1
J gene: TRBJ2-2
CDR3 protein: CSVPEPNTGELFF

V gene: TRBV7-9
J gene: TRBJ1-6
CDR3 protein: CASSLTDNSPLHF

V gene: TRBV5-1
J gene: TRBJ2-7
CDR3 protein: CASSATVYEQYF

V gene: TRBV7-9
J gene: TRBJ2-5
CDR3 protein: CASSSLDRGPLETQYF

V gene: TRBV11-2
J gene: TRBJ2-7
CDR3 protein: CASSLDPSGLSEQYF

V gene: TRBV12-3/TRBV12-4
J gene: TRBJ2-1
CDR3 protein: CASSLGGQGNNEQFF

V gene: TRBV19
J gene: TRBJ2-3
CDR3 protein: CASRPGQLFTDTQYF

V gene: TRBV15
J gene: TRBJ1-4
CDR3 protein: CATSPIHGEKLFF

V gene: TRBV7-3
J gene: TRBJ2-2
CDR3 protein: CASSLTARTESGTGELFF

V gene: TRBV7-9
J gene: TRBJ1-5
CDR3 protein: CASSLGGGNQPQHF

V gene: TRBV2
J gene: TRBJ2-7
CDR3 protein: CASSEQQQNSYEQYF

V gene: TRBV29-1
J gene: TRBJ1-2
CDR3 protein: CSVLADYGYTF

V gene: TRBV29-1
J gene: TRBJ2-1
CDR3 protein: CSVEGGTTIYNEQFF

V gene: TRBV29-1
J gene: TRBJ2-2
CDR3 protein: CSVVVSDTGELFF

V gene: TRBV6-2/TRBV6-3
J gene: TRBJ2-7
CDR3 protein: CASSADFYPFYEQYF

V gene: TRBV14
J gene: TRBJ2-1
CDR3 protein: CASSYQGAVFYNEQFF

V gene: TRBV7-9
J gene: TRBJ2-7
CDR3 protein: CASSSRTYEQYF

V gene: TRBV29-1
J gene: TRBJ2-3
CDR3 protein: CSVEEQGWGTDTQYF

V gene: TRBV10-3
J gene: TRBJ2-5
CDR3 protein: CAISAGFKETQYF

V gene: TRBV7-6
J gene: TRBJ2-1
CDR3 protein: CASSLAKTFGGDEQFF

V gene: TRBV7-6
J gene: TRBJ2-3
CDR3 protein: CASSSGLAGVFSDTQYF

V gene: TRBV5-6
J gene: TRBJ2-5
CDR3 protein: CASSVTMLYQETQYF

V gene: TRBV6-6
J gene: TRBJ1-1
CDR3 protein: CASTAPMNTEAFF

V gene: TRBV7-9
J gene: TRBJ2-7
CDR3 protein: CASSTGASGEYEQYF

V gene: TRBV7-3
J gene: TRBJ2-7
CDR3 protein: CASSSGTENYEQYF

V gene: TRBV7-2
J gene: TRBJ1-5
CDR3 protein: CASSSESDQPQHF

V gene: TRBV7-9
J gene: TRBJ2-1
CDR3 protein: CASSLEGVHNEQFF

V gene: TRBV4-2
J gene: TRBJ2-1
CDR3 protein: CASSQDRLAGVGEQFF

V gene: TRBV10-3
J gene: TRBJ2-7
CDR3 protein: CAIKERVSYEQYF